These 24 T cell receptor beta chains were all obtained from the same sample, sequenced in a study of blood T cell repertoires in COVID-19 (TCRdb year 2020). Library generation was performed with the immunoSEQ multiplex PCR assay. Held by TCRdb, this immuneACCESS table contains in-frame sequences only and omits some clones. Under half of the omission traces to an unresolved V gene where checked; the cause of the rest is unknown. For this sample there are hundreds of thousands of clones; 89% appear just once. In total, the top ten clones hold less than 3.5% of the sample. Sequences were obtained from PBMCs or T cells enriched from blood (not recorded which). The source is a woman in her forties or fifties who had been exposed to COVID-19.

The table lists this clone with a count of one. The chain joins TRBV21-1 to TRBJ2-7; the table's D call of TRBD1 was not tested on the DNA. TRBV21-1 is designated a pseudogene. The CDR3 spans 12 residues. CDR3 loop: CASSKGRGLLPF. The CDR3 DNA reads as TGTGCCAGCAGCAAAGGTAGGGGGCTCCTTCCCTTC.

The V gene is TRBV15, the J gene TRBJ1-4; D might be TRBD1 (6 bases). Trimming left V 5 bases short and J 5 bases short, with 12 bases between. Looked up from germline, CDR1 is LNHNV and CDR2 is YYDKDF (reference sequence). This CDR3 region has 14 residues. The CDR3 DNA is TGTGCCACCAGCCTAGGGGGTTCAAATGAAAAACTGTTTTTT. Its translation is CATSLGGSNEKLFF.

V and J are TRBV18 and TRBJ2-5; D is perhaps TRBD2 (5 bases). The V end lost 2 bases, the J end lost 5 bases, and 12 bases lay between the germline ends. Germline CDR1 is KGHSH and CDR2 is LQKENI. The CDR3 loop spans 14 amino acids. The CDR3 DNA sequence: TGTGCCAGCTCACCAAGGGAGTTAGGGGAGACCCAGTACTTC. It encodes CASSPRELGETQYF.

The genes are TRBV12-3 or TRBV12-4 and TRBJ2-1; weak D call: TRBD2 (6 bases). The CDR3 length is 13 residues. Trimming left V 6 bases short and J 7 bases short, with 13 bases between. CDR3 sequence: CASSPTGLNEQFF. The CDR3 DNA follows: TGTGCCAGCAGCCCGACTGGACTAAATGAGCAGTTCTTC.

The gene calls are TRBV5-1 and TRBJ2-7; a weak D match, TRBD2 (6 bases). Germline V CDR1 and CDR2: SGHRS, YFSETQ. V lost 4 bases, J lost 5 bases, and 16 bases lay in between. The CDR3 is 14 amino acids. CDR3 sequence (DNA): TGCGCCAGCAGCCCCGGGGGATTTACAAACGAGCAGTACTTC. This sequence encodes CASSPGGFTNEQYF.

The CDR3 sequence: CASSQWSGVKNIQYF. DNA of the CDR3: TGTGCCAGCAGCCAATGGTCCGGGGTCAAAAACATTCAGTACTTC. The chain uses TRBV27 and TRBJ2-4, with D perhaps matching TRBD2 (5 bases). The V end was cut by 6 bases, the J end by 3 bases, with 15 bases between. Germline CDR1 is MNHEY and CDR2 is SMNVEV (reference sequence). This CDR3 has 15 amino acids.

CDR3 region: CASSSQRGASWEQFF. DNA of the CDR3: TGCGCCAGCAGTTCCCAGCGGGGGGCGTCTTGGGAGCAGTTCTTC. The V and J genes are TRBV10-2 and TRBJ2-1; 9 positions agree with TRBD2. Unmatched junction bases numbered 12, after V lost 5 bases and J lost 10 bases. Germline values: CDR1 WSHSY, CDR2 SAAADI. CDR3 length equals 15 residues.

The rearrangement joins TRBV5-1 to TRBJ1-6, with D unclear. The CDR3 totals 14 residues. V dropped 4 bases and J dropped 7 bases, with 12 bases sitting between them. CDR1 is SGHRS and CDR2 is YFSETQ in the germline V gene. Here the CDR3 reads CASSLTSPNSPLHF. The CDR3 nucleotides are TGCGCCAGCAGCCTTACAAGTCCGAATTCACCCCTCCACTTT.

The gene calls are TRBV5-1 and TRBJ2-3, with 8 bases fitting TRBD2. CDR3 length equals 16 residues. From germline, CDR1 is SGHRS and CDR2 YFSETQ. Trimming cost V 0 bases and J 3 bases; bases outside gene matches: 6. The CDR3 spells CASSLAGGGGTDTQYF. Here the CDR3 DNA reads TGCGCCAGCAGCTTGGCCGGGGGCGGGGGGACAGATACGCAGTATTTT.

This clone was detected once. The chain uses TRBV7-9 and TRBJ1-6, with 7 bases identical to TRBD1. The germline V gene has CDR1 SEHNR and CDR2 FQNEAQ (reference sequence). Trimming cost V 1 base and J 10 bases; bases outside gene matches: 4. The CDR3 runs to 14 residues. CDR3 sequence (DNA): TGTGCCAGCAGCTTAGACGGGACAGCCTCACCCCTCCACTTT. Its translation: CASSLDGTASPLHF.

Written as DNA, the CDR3 is TGTGCCAGTAGTATGCGGGCCCCTCTGGGCACAGATACGCAGTATTTT. Protein: CASSMRAPLGTDTQYF. This rearrangement joins TRBV19 to TRBJ2-3; maybe TRBD2 (5 bases). This CDR3 is built from 16 residues. Germline CDR1 and CDR2: LNHDA and SQIVND (reference sequence). With 3 bases removed from V and 1 base from J, the gap between germline ends came to 14 bases.

The V gene is TRBV2, the J gene TRBJ1-1; 11 nucleotides align to TRBD1. This CDR3 is 14 amino acids long. V trimming: 7 bases; J trimming: 8 bases; junction bases outside the gene matches: 9. Germline loops: CDR1 SNHLY, CDR2 FYNNEI. CDR3 sequence reads: CASNRGQGGFEAFF. In DNA, the CDR3 is TGTGCCAGCAATCGGGGACAGGGGGGTTTCGAAGCTTTCTTT.

The CDR3 spells CASSQALGVSSYNEQFF. The CDR3 DNA follows: TGCGCCAGCAGCCAAGCCCTCGGGGTCAGCTCCTACAATGAGCAGTTCTTC. The chain links TRBV4-1 to TRBJ2-1, with TRBD2 as a possible D gene (5 bases). The CDR3 is 17 residues long. V shed 1 base and J shed 0 bases, with 13 bases lying between them. Germline values: CDR1 MGHRA, CDR2 YSYEKL.

This rearrangement joins TRBV3-1 (or the pseudogene TRBV3-2) to TRBJ1-2; TRBD1 matches at 8 bases. The V and J ends lost 4 bases and 4 bases, in that order; junction bases with no gene match: 5. Germline CDR1 and CDR2: LGHDT and YNNKEL (reference sequence). The CDR3 is made up of 14 amino acids. The CDR3 region is CASSPGGSIYGYTF. The CDR3 DNA reads TGTGCCAGCAGCCCAGGGGGCAGCATCTATGGCTACACCTTC.

The rearrangement uses TRBV5-5 and TRBJ1-3, with 12 nucleotides matching TRBD1. The V gene's germline CDR1 is SGHKS and CDR2 YYEKEE (reference sequence). This CDR3 comprises 17 residues. Trimming at V came to 4 bases and at J to 6 bases, leaving 11 bases not matched to a gene. The CDR3 sequence is CASSRGWLGQGANTIYF. DNA of the CDR3: TGTGCCAGCAGCCGGGGTTGGCTGGGACAGGGGGCAAACACCATATATTTT.

The V and J genes are TRBV20-1 and TRBJ1-1; 8 bases are a match to TRBD1. The CDR3 has 11 amino acids. Trimming cost V 2 bases and J 8 bases; bases outside gene matches: 1. Germline assignment: CDR1 DFQATT and CDR2 SNEGSKA (reference sequence). CDR3: CSARRDREAFF. The CDR3 DNA follows: TGCAGTGCTAGACGGGACAGGGAAGCTTTCTTT.

This clone was picked up a small number of times. The chain couples TRBV4-1 to TRBJ1-5; D is uncertain. The CDR3 runs 18 residues. V shed 0 bases and J shed 4 bases, with 19 bases lying between them. Per the germline V gene, CDR1 is MGHRA and CDR2 is YSYEKL. The CDR3 DNA is TGCGCCAGCAGCCAAGATCCCGTGAAGAACAGACGAAATCAGCCCCAGCATTTT. Translated: CASSQDPVKNRRNQPQHF.

The chain employs TRBV12-5 and TRBJ1-4; 10 bases align to TRBD1. In germline, CDR1 is LGHNT, CDR2 FRNRAP. V trimming: 1 base; J trimming: 6 bases; junction bases outside the gene matches: 5. CDR3 length: 16 residues. In DNA form, the CDR3 reads TGTGCTAGTGGTTTGGCACAGACAGGGGGCGATGAAAAACTGTTTTTT. It specifies CASGLAQTGGDEKLFF.

The chain joins TRBV28 to TRBJ2-7, with TRBD2 as a possible D gene (6 bases). V lost 6 bases and J 7 bases, leaving 16 bases between the germline ends. Germline V gives CDR1 MDHEN, CDR2 SYDVKM. This CDR3 has 13 amino acids. CDR3 in DNA: TGTGCCAGCAGCTACCCCATGCGGGGTGAGCAGTACTTC. Amino acids: CASSYPMRGEQYF.

The V call is TRBV5-6, the J call TRBJ2-7; possibly TRBD1 for D (6 bases). The CDR3 spans 15 residues. V was pared by 2 bases and J by 0 bases, with 12 bases between. Germline CDR1 reads SGHDT; CDR2 reads YYEEEE. CDR3 DNA: TGTGCCAGCAGCTTCAGGGGTCTCATCTCCTACGAGCAGTACTTC. It specifies CASSFRGLISYEQYF.

The chain combines TRBV5-4 with TRBJ1-6; no definite D call. V was cut by 4 bases and J by 11 bases, with 28 bases left in between. The CDR3 runs to 18 residues. Germline V CDR1 and CDR2: SGHNT, YYREEE (reference sequence). CDR3 nucleotide sequence: TGTGCCAGCAGCCATAACCCCGCGGGCTCCCTACTCGGAGCACCCCTCCACTTT. Protein: CASSHNPAGSLLGAPLHF.

This clone came up once. The chain recombines TRBV19 with TRBJ2-7, with 9 nucleotides matching TRBD1. J gave up 2 bases and V 4 bases, and 6 bases lay outside the gene matches. CDR1 and CDR2 from the germline V gene are LNHDA and SQIVND (reference sequence). This CDR3 contains 15 residues. The CDR3 is CASSRRQGETYEQYF. The CDR3 nucleotides read TGTGCCAGTAGTAGAAGACAGGGGGAGACCTACGAGCAGTACTTC.

The chain combines TRBV5-8 with TRBJ2-7; TRBD2 aligns across 7 bases. J gave up 4 bases and V 1 base, and 2 bases lay outside the gene matches. The germline V gene has CDR1 SGHTS and CDR2 YDEGEE. The CDR3 is made up of 13 amino acids. The CDR3 reads CASSLNGGYEQYF. In nucleotides, the CDR3 is TGTGCCAGCAGCTTGAACGGGGGGTACGAGCAGTACTTC.

The genes are TRBV28 and TRBJ2-7; D may be TRBD2 (6 bases). The CDR3 totals 13 residues. The germline gives CDR1 MDHEN, CDR2 SYDVKM. V lost 6 bases, J lost 0 bases, and 9 bases lay in between. CDR3 in amino acids: CASRSGGSYEQYF. Here the CDR3 DNA reads TGTGCCAGCAGGTCCGGGGGCTCCTACGAGCAGTACTTC.